The sequence of this TCR beta chain was determined in a study of blood T cells in healthy people across ages. Study-wide context: The template switching approach captured approximately one barcoded beta molecule for every two T cells. Overall study results and limits: Donor CMV status was unknown, possibly confounding expanded clonotype changes.

Donors gave about 9.3 milliliters of peripheral blood apiece. The ends lost 3 bases at V and 3 bases at J; junction bases unmatched: 8. This CDR3 spans 17 amino acids. PCR was performed a second time for about 7 to 12 cycles using a sample-barcoded 5' primer and a J-beta primer mix. Each CDR3 protein is one row after TCRdb ran MiXCR on the 5' RACE reads. The table includes about 1.8 million distinct CDR3 sequences, 40% to 55% detected once. Notes on this clonotype: Its specificity is not known.

V is TRBV12-3 or TRBV12-4 and J is TRBJ2-6, with TRBD2 identical over 7 bases. The TCR was taken from a woman aged 40-49 years in good health. Sequencing input: blood. CDR3 residues: CASSLGSSSGGANVLTF. CDR3 coding DNA: TGTGCCAGCAGTTTGGGGTCATCTAGCGGTGGGGCCAACGTCCTGACTTTC.